This T cell receptor (beta chain) was identified during a study of breast tumors, draining lymph nodes, adjacent tissues. V was clipped by 0 bases and J by 10 bases; unmatched bases: 10. CDR1 is LGHNA and CDR2 is YNFKEQ in the germline V gene. The CDR3 loop spans 17 amino acids. TCRdb reprocessed the multiplex PCR reads with MiXCR, giving one entry per CDR3 protein. The sample includes approximately 22,000 distinct CDR3 sequences, more than 25% of them seen just once. This clonotype has ten or more counts. The chain joins TRBV4-2 to TRBJ1-6, with 9 bases lining up with TRBD1. The source of this sequence is a female donor with breast cancer. Some clones in this sample may be carry-over from other donors' samples. Sequenced material: breast tumor tissue. The CDR3 DNA reads TGTGCCAGCAGCCAAGATCGGATAAGGACAGGGGAATCACCCCTCCACTTT. Translated, it gives CASSQDRIRTGESPLHF.